This is a list of T cell receptor beta chains from one sample in a study of CXCR3-negative and CXCR3-positive naive CD8 T cells. TCRdb re-called the 5' RACE reads; one entry per CDR3 protein, DNA not given. Its table lists around 65,000 distinct CDR3 sequences. Input material: naive CXCR3+ CD8+ T cells from blood. The receptors shown here come from a human donor in good health. Some clones in this sample may be carry-over from other donors' samples. CDR3s include the opening cysteine and the closing phenylalanine or tryptophan. Each record gives: J gene, V gene, clone size, CDR3 protein. Clone size is stated in some rows and not others, as once, few, many or a class when expanded.

TRBJ2-1 TRBV5-1 NA CASRGDRDVEQFF
TRBJ2-7 TRBV25-1 NA CASIPRAGVSSYEQYF
TRBJ2-7 TRBV20-1 NA CSASFDSHSYEQYF
TRBJ2-2 TRBV29-1 NA CSVTGGAGDTGELFF
TRBJ2-7 TRBV4-3 NA CASSLVAGPSYEQYF
TRBJ2-5 TRBV27 NA CASSPFLGQGINGETQYF
TRBJ2-3 TRBV4-2 NA CASSQDKASGGTTDTQYF
TRBJ2-2 TRBV21-1 NA CASSTPGQINTGELFF
TRBJ2-7 TRBV5-1 NA CASSSGTGDYYEQYF
TRBJ2-5 TRBV7-7 NA CASSFLPGWQETQYF
TRBJ1-2 TRBV14 NA CASSQGGLSGYTF
TRBJ2-3 TRBV7-3 NA CASSFQTGGTDTQYF
TRBJ2-1 TRBV27 NA CASSTGRGSYNEQFF
TRBJ2-1 TRBV7-2 NA CASSFSSGGAYNEQFF
TRBJ2-6 TRBV29-1 NA CSVEERRDRSGANVLTF
TRBJ2-2 TRBV19 NA CASSIDSQYPTGELFF
TRBJ1-6 TRBV4-3 NA CASSQDTGQGNSPLHF
TRBJ2-1 TRBV12-3/TRBV12-4 NA CASSSHSGGIVSPYNEQFF
TRBJ2-4 TRBV7-2 NA CASSSPGQPQNIQYF
TRBJ2-7 TRBV11-2 NA CASSFGAGDLYEQYF
TRBJ2-1 TRBV5-1 NA CASSLVAGGPREQFF
TRBJ2-2 TRBV5-1 NA CASRAGDHTGELFF
TRBJ2-3 TRBV7-9 NA CASSSNLAGENTDTQYF
TRBJ1-1 TRBV6-2/TRBV6-3 NA CASSLMTKNTEAFF
TRBJ2-5 TRBV24-1 NA CATSDSTEQETQYF
TRBJ2-7 TRBV11-3 NA CASPKEGLSYEQYF
TRBJ2-1 TRBV10-3 NA CAISGHYGGTSGDYNEQFF
TRBJ2-7 TRBV6-6 NA CASSRDIYEQYF
TRBJ2-2 TRBV6-5 NA CASSYGPGLSGELFF
TRBJ2-1 TRBV20-1 NA CSASALRSSYNEQFF
TRBJ2-2 TRBV12-3/TRBV12-4 NA CASSLQGATGELFF
TRBJ2-1 TRBV7-2 NA CASRGGAYNEQFF
TRBJ2-1 TRBV29-1 NA CSVERAARAYNEQFF
TRBJ2-2 TRBV5-1 NA CASRDSNTGELFF
TRBJ2-7 TRBV7-6 medium-sized CASSLGGGAYEQYF
TRBJ2-2 TRBV7-8 NA CASSPRLGGGAANTGELFF
TRBJ2-7 TRBV4-2 NA CASSQNGLAGSYEQYF
TRBJ1-2 TRBV29-1 NA CSVEDGFLYGYTF
TRBJ2-5 TRBV4-3 NA CASSQEQGAKTQYF
TRBJ2-1 TRBV4-1 NA CASSQDVVRGAFYNEQFF
TRBJ2-3 TRBV12-3/TRBV12-4 NA CASSPHRGLAGGPKKDTQYF
TRBJ2-7 TRBV20-1 NA CSALGPRTYEQYF
TRBJ2-7 TRBV4-2 NA CASSQERGSLEQYF
TRBJ1-1 TRBV28 NA CASSYAGSTEAFF
TRBJ2-5 TRBV20-1 NA CSASAGDPGETQYF
TRBJ2-5 TRBV11-1 NA CASSPWNTEGTQYF
TRBJ2-7 TRBV4-1 NA CASSQARDREQYF